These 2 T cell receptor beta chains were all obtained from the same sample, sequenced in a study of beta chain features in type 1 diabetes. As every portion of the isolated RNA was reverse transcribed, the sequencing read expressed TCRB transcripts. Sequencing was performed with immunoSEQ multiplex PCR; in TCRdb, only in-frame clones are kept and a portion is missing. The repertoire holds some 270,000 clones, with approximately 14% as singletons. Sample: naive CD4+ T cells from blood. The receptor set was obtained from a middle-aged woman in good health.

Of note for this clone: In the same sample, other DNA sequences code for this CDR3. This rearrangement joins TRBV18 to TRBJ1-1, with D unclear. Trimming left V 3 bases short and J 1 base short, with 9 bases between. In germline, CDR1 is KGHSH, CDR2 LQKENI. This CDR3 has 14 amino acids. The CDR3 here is CASSPGAGNTEAFF. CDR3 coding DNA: TGTGCCAGCTCACCCGGAGCGGGGAACACTGAAGCTTTCTTT.

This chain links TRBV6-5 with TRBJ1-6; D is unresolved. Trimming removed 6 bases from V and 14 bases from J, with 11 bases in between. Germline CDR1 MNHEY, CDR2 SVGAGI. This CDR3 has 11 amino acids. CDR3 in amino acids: CASSPGRALHF. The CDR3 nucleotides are TGTGCCAGCAGCCCGGGTCGGGCCCTCCACTTT.